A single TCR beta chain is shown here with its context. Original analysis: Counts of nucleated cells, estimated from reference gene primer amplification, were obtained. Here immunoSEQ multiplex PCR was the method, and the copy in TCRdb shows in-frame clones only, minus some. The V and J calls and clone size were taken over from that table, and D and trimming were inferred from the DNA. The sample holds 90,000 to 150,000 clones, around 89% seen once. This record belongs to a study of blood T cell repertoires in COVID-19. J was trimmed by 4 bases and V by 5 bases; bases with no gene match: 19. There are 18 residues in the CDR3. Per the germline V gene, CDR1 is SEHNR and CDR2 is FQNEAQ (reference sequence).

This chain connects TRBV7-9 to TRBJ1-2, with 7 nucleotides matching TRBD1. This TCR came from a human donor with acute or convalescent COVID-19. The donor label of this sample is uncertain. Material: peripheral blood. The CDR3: CASSPQLLLPGQRYGYTF. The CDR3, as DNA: TGTGCCAGCAGCCCACAGCTTCTTTTGCCGGGACAGCGCTATGGCTACACCTTC.